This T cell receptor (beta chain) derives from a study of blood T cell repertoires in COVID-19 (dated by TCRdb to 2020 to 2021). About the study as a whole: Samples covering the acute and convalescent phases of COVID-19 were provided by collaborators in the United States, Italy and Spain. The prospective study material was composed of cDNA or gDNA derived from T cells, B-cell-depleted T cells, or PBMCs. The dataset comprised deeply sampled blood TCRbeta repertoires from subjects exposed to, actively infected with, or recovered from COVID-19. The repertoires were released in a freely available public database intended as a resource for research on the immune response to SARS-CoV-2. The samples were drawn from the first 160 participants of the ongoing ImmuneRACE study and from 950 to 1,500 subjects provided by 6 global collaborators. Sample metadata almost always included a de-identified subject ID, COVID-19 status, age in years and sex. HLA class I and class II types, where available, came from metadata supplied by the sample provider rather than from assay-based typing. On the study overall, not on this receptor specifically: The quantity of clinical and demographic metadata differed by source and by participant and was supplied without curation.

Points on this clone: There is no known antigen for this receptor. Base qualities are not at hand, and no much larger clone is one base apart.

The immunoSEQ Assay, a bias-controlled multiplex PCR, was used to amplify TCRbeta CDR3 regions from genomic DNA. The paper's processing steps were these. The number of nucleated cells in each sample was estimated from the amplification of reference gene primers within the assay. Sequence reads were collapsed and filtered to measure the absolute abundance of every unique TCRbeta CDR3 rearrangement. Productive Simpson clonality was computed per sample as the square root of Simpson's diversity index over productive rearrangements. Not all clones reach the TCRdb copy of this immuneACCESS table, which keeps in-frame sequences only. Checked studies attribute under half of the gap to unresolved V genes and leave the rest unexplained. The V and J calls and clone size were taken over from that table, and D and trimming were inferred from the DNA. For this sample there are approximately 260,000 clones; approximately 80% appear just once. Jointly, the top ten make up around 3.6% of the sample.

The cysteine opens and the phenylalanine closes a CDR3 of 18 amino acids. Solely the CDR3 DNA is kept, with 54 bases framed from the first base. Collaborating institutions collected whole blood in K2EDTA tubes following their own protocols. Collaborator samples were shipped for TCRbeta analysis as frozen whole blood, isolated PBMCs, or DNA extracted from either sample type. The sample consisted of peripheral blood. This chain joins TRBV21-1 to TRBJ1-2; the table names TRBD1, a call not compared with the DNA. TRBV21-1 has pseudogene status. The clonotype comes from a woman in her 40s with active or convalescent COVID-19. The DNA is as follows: TGTGCCAGCAGCAAAGCGCGAACCTCGGGACAGGTCCGCTATGGCTACACCTTC. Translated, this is CASSKARTSGQVRYGYTF.